This paragraph reports one T cell receptor beta chain. Its cognate antigen is unknown. The PCR had 60 Vbeta and 13 Jbeta primers. Here immunoSEQ multiplex PCR was the method, and the copy in TCRdb shows in-frame clones only, minus some. The sample has 150,000 to 250,000 clones; 79% are singletons. The source of the sample is a study of cytomegalovirus exposure and HLA in healthy donors. Study information: Roughly 80 million unique TCRs from HLA-typed donors made up an early data release. Overall study findings and caveats: The study put some 150 TCR beta chains on its list as cytomegalovirus-associated.

V lost 0 bases, J lost 4 bases, and 13 bases lay in between. Germline assignment: CDR1 LGHNA and CDR2 YSLEER. CDR3 length: 15 amino acids. V gene TRBV4-3 combines with J gene TRBJ2-7; perhaps TRBD2 as D (6 bases). This TCR was recovered from a girl between 10 and 17 years old in good health and CMV-seropositive. Material for sequencing was PBMCs. The CDR3 loop reads CASSQDPGGRYEQYF. DNA for the CDR3: TGCGCCAGCAGCCAAGATCCCGGGGGAAGGTACGAGCAGTACTTC.